This TCR beta chain was sequenced for a study of breast tumors, draining lymph nodes, adjacent tissues. CDR3 length: 14 residues. Germline V gene sequence: CDR1 SGDLS, CDR2 YYNGEE. About this clonotype itself: One end of the junction fails to match germline, which may point to a read error.

Axillary draining lymph nodes of breast cancer patients supplied the node samples. Using its own MiXCR run on the multiplex PCR reads, TCRdb lists one record per CDR3 protein. The sample records 160,000 or so distinct CDR3 sequences, 30% to 35% being singletons. Sequenced sample: axillary lymph node tissue. The sequence was obtained from a female donor with breast cancer. Some clones in this sample may be carry-over from other donors' samples. The chain has TRBV9 and TRBJ2-7; tentatively, D is TRBD1 (7 bases). DNA for the CDR3: TGTGCCAGCGGCGTAGGAGGGACAGAGTACGAGCAGTACTTC. This sequence encodes CASGVGGTEYEQYF.